These 25 T cell receptor beta chains came from one sample sequenced in a study of blood T cell repertoires in COVID-19. Some clones are missing from TCRdb's copy, which holds only in-frame ones; the method was immunoSEQ multiplex PCR. The sample lists about 47,000 clones, roughly 89% seen once, with 1.6% in the top ten. The specimen was peripheral blood. These receptors were obtained from a man in his fifties with acute or convalescent COVID-19.

This sequence joins TRBV20-1 and TRBJ2-3, with 10 bases that match TRBD2. The CDR3 has 17 amino acids. With 6 bases clipped from V and 0 bases from J, the junction kept 12 bases outside the gene matches. CDR1 and CDR2 (germline): DFQATT, SNEGSKA (reference sequence). The CDR3: CSASQPASGGSTDTQYF. The DNA for the CDR3 is TGCAGTGCAAGTCAGCCGGCTAGCGGGGGAAGCACAGATACGCAGTATTTT.

V usage is TRBV6-2 or TRBV6-3 and J usage is TRBJ2-3, with 12 nucleotides matching TRBD2. Germline V lookup: CDR1 MNHEY, CDR2 SVGEGT. With V trimmed by 4 bases and J by 1 base, 3 bases remained unmatched. The CDR3 runs to 16 residues. CDR3 amino acids: CASSSPSGRGTDTQYF. CDR3 coding DNA: TGTGCCAGCAGTTCCCCTAGCGGGAGGGGCACAGATACGCAGTATTTT.

The genes are TRBV18 and TRBJ1-5, with D perhaps matching TRBD1 (5 bases). Per the germline V gene, CDR1 is KGHSH and CDR2 is LQKENI. The CDR3 spans 14 residues. V was pared by 5 bases and J by 5 bases, with 13 bases between. The CDR3: CASSLQGEHQPQHF. CDR3 DNA sequence: TGTGCCAGCTCATTACAAGGGGAACATCAGCCCCAGCATTTT.

The V gene is TRBV7-2, the J gene TRBJ1-2; 11 positions match TRBD1. CDR1 SGHTA and CDR2 FQGNSA come from the germline V gene. The J segment lost 6 bases and the V segment lost 5 bases, leaving 5 bases of the junction unmatched. The CDR3 runs to 14 residues. CDR3 bases: TGTGCCAGCAGCCATCGGGACAGGGGGAATGGCTACACCTTC. Protein sequence: CASSHRDRGNGYTF.

The chain links TRBV7-2 to TRBJ1-2; the D is unclear. The CDR3 extends over 15 amino acids. V shed 5 bases and J shed 0 bases, with 13 bases lying between them. Germline assignment: CDR1 SGHTA and CDR2 FQGNSA. DNA for the CDR3: TGTGCCAGCAGCCAATCGGGGATCCCTAACTATGGCTACACCTTC. It specifies CASSQSGIPNYGYTF.

This clone occurred a few times. The chain carries TRBV7-2 and TRBJ1-5; TRBD1 might be the D (5 bases). V lost 6 bases and J 1 base, leaving 13 bases between the germline ends. Germline values: CDR1 SGHTA, CDR2 FQGNSA. This CDR3 has 15 amino acids. The DNA of the CDR3 is TGTGCCAGCAGTCCCAGGGTCGGGAGCAATCAGCCCCAGCATTTT. Translated: CASSPRVGSNQPQHF.

This rearrangement joins TRBV6-5 to TRBJ2-5; 11 nucleotides match TRBD2. This CDR3 has 15 residues. After removal of 4 bases from V and 12 bases from J, the junction contained 13 bases not matched to a gene. Germline V lookup: CDR1 MNHEY, CDR2 SVGAGI. CDR3 protein: CASSFGGTSGTSEYF. The CDR3 coding sequence is TGTGCCAGCAGTTTCGGTGGGACTAGCGGTACCTCGGAGTACTTC.

This sequence joins TRBV18 and TRBJ2-1, with D maybe TRBD2 (5 bases). Germline V lookup: CDR1 KGHSH, CDR2 LQKENI. V dropped 3 bases and J dropped 4 bases, with 13 bases sitting between them. The length of the CDR3 is 15 residues. CDR3 residues: CASSPGQRTYNEQFF. CDR3 sequence (DNA): TGTGCCAGCTCACCTGGGCAGCGGACTTACAATGAGCAGTTCTTC.

This clone showed up just once. CDR3 nucleotides: TGTGCCACCAGCAGAGCTCGGCAGGGGACAGATACGCAGTATTTT. As protein: CATSRARQGTDTQYF. The chain recombines TRBV15 with TRBJ2-3, with a weak D call TRBD1 (6 bases). This CDR3 has 15 amino acids. V was cut by 1 base and J by 3 bases, with 11 bases left in between. Germline values: CDR1 LNHNV, CDR2 YYDKDF (reference sequence).

V gene TRBV29-1 combines with J gene TRBJ1-2; D remains ambiguous. Trimming shortened V by 0 bases and J by 13 bases, and 15 bases separated the two germline ends. The CDR3 runs to 12 residues. Germline CDR1 reads SQVTM; CDR2 reads ANQGSEA. CDR3 DNA sequence: TGCAGCGTTGAAGACAACAACCCTGGGCCCACCTTC. Residues: CSVEDNNPGPTF.

This sequence joins TRBV10-2 and TRBJ2-2; D perhaps matches TRBD2 (5 bases). V lost 5 bases and J lost 8, with 15 bases in between. Germline V gene sequence: CDR1 WSHSY, CDR2 SAAADI. CDR3 size: 14 residues. CDR3 sequence: CASSLVSGLGELFF. Written as DNA, the CDR3 is TGCGCCAGCAGTCTAGTAAGCGGTCTGGGGGAGCTGTTTTTT.

This chain links TRBV5-1 with TRBJ2-5; TRBD1 agrees at 9 bases. The CDR3 is 15 amino acids. V was clipped by 1 base and J by 3 bases; unmatched bases: 4. Germline CDR1 and CDR2: SGHRS and YFSETQ. The CDR3, as DNA: TGCGCCAGCAGCTTGTTAGGACAGGGGAAAGAGACCCAGTACTTC. Protein sequence: CASSLLGQGKETQYF.

This clone appeared a single time. This chain connects TRBV4-2 to TRBJ2-5; TRBD2 agrees at 14 bases. The CDR3 totals 15 residues. Germline CDR1 reads LGHNA; CDR2 reads YNFKEQ. J gave up 4 bases and V 8 bases, and 6 bases lay outside the gene matches. The CDR3 DNA follows: TGTGCCAGCTCTACCGGGACTAGCGGGAGAGAGACCCAGTACTTC. Residues: CASSTGTSGRETQYF.

This clone was recorded once. V gene TRBV28 combines with J gene TRBJ2-3, with D maybe TRBD2 (6 bases). V was cut by 5 bases and J by 9 bases, with 18 bases left in between. The CDR3 covers 14 residues. Germline V gene lookup returns CDR1 MDHEN and CDR2 SYDVKM. The CDR3 region is CASSPGWRVDTQYF. As DNA, the CDR3 is TGTGCCAGCAGTCCGGGTTGGAGGGTAGACACGCAGTATTTT.

The rearrangement uses TRBV11-2 and TRBJ1-3; 7 bases agree with TRBD1. Looked up from germline, CDR1 is SGHAT and CDR2 is FQNNGV. The CDR3 length is 15 residues. Germline trimming cut 5 bases from V and 1 base from J; bases unmatched to any gene: 5. The DNA of the CDR3 is TGTGCCAGCAGCGGGGACAGCTATTCTGGAAACACCATATATTTT. This translates into CASSGDSYSGNTIYF.

The chain employs TRBV11-2 and TRBJ2-3, with TRBD2 matching over 8 bases. The V segment lost 2 bases and the J segment 2 bases; nucleotides outside the gene matches: 3. The length of the CDR3 is 15 residues. The V gene's germline CDR1 is SGHAT and CDR2 FQNNGV. The CDR3 is CASSLNGRDTDTQYF. Here the CDR3 DNA reads TGTGCCAGCAGCTTAAACGGGAGGGACACAGATACGCAGTATTTT.

V and J are TRBV3-1 (or the pseudogene TRBV3-2) and TRBJ1-5; D not certain. The ends were cut back, 1 base at V and 6 bases at J, with 13 bases in the middle. The CDR3 extends over 15 amino acids. The V gene's germline CDR1 is LGHDT and CDR2 YNNKEL (reference sequence). This CDR3 reads CASSQGPSGSQPQHF. CDR3 nucleotides: TGTGCCAGCAGCCAAGGACCCTCCGGGAGTCAGCCCCAGCATTTT.

This chain uses TRBV9 with TRBJ2-7; D unclear. V was shortened by 3 bases and J by 1 base, with 8 bases between the two germline ends. This CDR3 has 13 residues. Germline V gives CDR1 SGDLS, CDR2 YYNGEE. CDR3 residues: CASSETSSYEQYF. DNA for the CDR3: TGTGCCAGCAGCGAGACTTCTTCCTACGAGCAGTACTTC.

Here the CDR3 DNA reads TGTGCCAGTGGCGTTGGGACAGCGATAGCCAAAAACATTCAGTACTTC. Translation gives CASGVGTAIAKNIQYF. The chain joins TRBV9 to TRBJ2-4, with 7 bases lining up with TRBD1. The V gene end was trimmed by 8 bases and the J gene end by 0 bases; junction bases not matched to a gene: 11. Germline CDR1 reads SGDLS; CDR2 reads YYNGEE. This CDR3 is 16 amino acids long. The full variable domain, with the rest looked up from reference TRBV9 and TRBJ2-4, is DSGVTQTPKHLITATGQRVTLRCSPRSGDLSVYWYQQSLDQGLQFLIQYYNGEERAKGNILERFSAQQFPDLHSELNLSSLELGDSALYFCASGVGTAIAKNIQYFGAGTRLSVL.

The chain links TRBV12-5 to TRBJ2-2, with a weak D call TRBD1 (6 bases). V lost 6 bases, J lost 0 bases, and 8 bases lay in between. This CDR3 contains 14 residues. From germline, CDR1 is LGHNT and CDR2 FRNRAP. DNA of the CDR3: TGTGCTAGTGGCGGACAGACGAACACCGGGGAGCTGTTTTTT. Translated, it gives CASGGQTNTGELFF.

The J gene is TRBJ2-4, the V gene TRBV27; the match to TRBD2 covers 7 bases. CDR1 is MNHEY and CDR2 is SMNVEV in the germline V gene (reference sequence). V gave up 3 bases and J gave up 3 bases; unmatched junction bases: 5. CDR3 size: 15 residues. The CDR3 bases are TGTGCCAGCAGTTTGGATCCGGGGGGCAAAAACATTCAGTACTTC. Its translation is CASSLDPGGKNIQYF.

The chain combines TRBV19 with TRBJ1-2; unclear D gene. In germline, CDR1 is LNHDA, CDR2 SQIVND (reference sequence). The V gene lost 4 bases and the J gene lost 4 bases, with 7 bases spanning the gap. The CDR3 has 12 amino acids. CDR3 protein: CASSTRSYGYTF. Here the CDR3 DNA reads TGTGCCAGTAGTACGAGATCCTATGGCTACACCTTC.

The chain joins TRBV18 to TRBJ2-5, with a weak D call TRBD2 (5 bases). V was trimmed by 5 bases and J by 5 bases, leaving 15 bases between them. There are 14 residues in the CDR3. Germline lookup yields CDR1 KGHSH and CDR2 LQKENI. The CDR3 nucleotides are TGTGCCAGCTCAGAGGCTAGCTTTGGGGAGACCCAGTACTTC. This gives the protein CASSEASFGETQYF.

This clone has only one observation. The rearrangement links TRBV6-5 to TRBJ1-6; TRBD1 matches 8 bases. CDR1 is MNHEY, CDR2 SVGAGI, per germline. With 2 bases clipped from V and 5 bases from J, the junction kept 5 bases outside the gene matches. The CDR3 contains 16 residues. The CDR3, as DNA: TGTGCCAGCAGTTACACGGGACAGGCAGATAATTCACCCCTCCACTTT. This encodes CASSYTGQADNSPLHF.

This chain connects TRBV28 to TRBJ1-4; a possible D gene is TRBD1 (6 bases). The CDR3 covers 15 residues. V was shortened by 7 bases and J by 7 bases, with 19 bases between the two germline ends. Looked up from germline, CDR1 is MDHEN and CDR2 is SYDVKM. The CDR3 spells CASNRPQGMGEKLFF. The DNA for the CDR3 is TGTGCCAGCAACCGACCCCAGGGGATGGGTGAAAAACTGTTTTTT.